The present TCR beta chain was sequenced within a study of T cells in localized non-small cell lung cancer. Concerning this clone itself: The antigen remains undetermined.

Produced via immunoSEQ multiplex PCR; TCRdb's table is partial and in-frame only. This sample has about 70,000 clones; 85% to 90% occur once, and the top ten carry 21%. Trimming cost V 1 base and J 5 bases, with 8 bases left between them. Germline CDR1 and CDR2: WSHSY and SAAADI. CDR3 length: 14 residues. Study-level findings and limits: The study detected a median about 60 of the top 100 tumor clones in adjacent lung.

The chain links TRBV10-2 to TRBJ2-2; unclear D gene. Sample: peripheral blood, taken before any cancer treatment. This TCR was sampled from a male donor at least 60 years old with stage III squamous cell lung carcinoma. The CDR3: CASSEFAGTGELFF. CDR3 nucleotides: TGCGCCAGCAGTGAGTTCGCAGGTACCGGGGAGCTGTTTTTT.